One and the same sample provided the 8 T cell receptor delta chains below, sequenced in a study of γδ T cells in repeated Plasmodium falciparum infection. Gammadelta T cells were flow-sorted from PBMC into Vgamma9/Vdelta2+ and Vdelta2-negative populations for bulk analysis. TCRdb applied CATT to the multiplex PCR reads for clone calling. Altogether about 48,000 delta-chain clones are present, 1.6% being singletons, with the ten largest covering 8.5% to 10%. Sequenced material: gamma-delta T cells from blood. The origin of the receptors is a pool of human donors (malaria-infected and uninfected, not separated).

This clone has only a few counts. A far more abundant clone sits one base away, making this likely a read error. This sample includes further DNA sequences coding for the same CDR3. This sequence joins TRDV1 and TRDJ1; TRDD3 matches at 12 bases. Since TCRdb gives no J gene, matching the DNA to germline was used here to assign it. V lost 1 base to trimming and J lost 9 bases; unmatched junction nucleotides: 30. The CDR3 consists of 23 residues. Germline-derived CDR1 and CDR2 are TSWWSYY and QGS. The CDR3 nucleotides are TGTGCTCTTGGGGAACGGGGGGCTTCCTACACCTACGCGACCCTGGGGGATACGAGGGAACTCATCTTT. Its translation is CALGERGASYTYATLGDTRELIF.

There are many counts of this clone. The gene calls are TRDV2 and TRDJ1; D is possibly TRDD3 (6 bases). Trimming removed 3 bases from V and 0 bases from J, with 10 bases in between. Germline loops: CDR1 GEAIGNYY, CDR2 EKD. The CDR3 is made up of 14 amino acids. For the CDR3, the DNA is TGTGCCTGTGACGCGTGGGGGGACACCGATAAACTCATCTTT. Protein product: CACDAWGDTDKLIF.

This clone was recorded a few times. The protein that TCRdb holds for this DNA derives from a much larger clone and differs from the translated DNA at residue 3, which likely indicates a read error; the protein shown here is translated from the DNA. The V gene is TRDV1, the J gene TRDJ1; TRDD3 aligns across 7 bases. TCRdb supplies no J gene; here it was assigned by aligning the nucleotide sequence to germline. CDR1 and CDR2 from the germline V gene are TSWWSYY and QGS. The CDR3 consists of 16 residues. The DNA of the CDR3 is TGTGCTCCTGGGCACAATGAAGGCTGGGGGGTTAGGGAACTCATCTTT. Protein: CAPGHNEGWGVRELIF.

Ten or more counts support this clone. A much bigger clone sits one base away, suggesting this may be a read error. This specimen includes other DNA sequences encoding the same CDR3. The gene calls are TRDV1 and TRDJ1; 13 bases line up with TRDD3. This CDR3 is built from 21 residues. Germline-derived CDR1 and CDR2 are TSWWSYY and QGS. CDR3 region: CALGELKGYWGIRNRADKLIF. Written as DNA, the CDR3 is TGTGCTCTTGGGGAACTCAAAGGGTACTGGGGGATACGAAATAGAGCCGATAAACTTATCTTT.

This clone was seen only a few times. TCRdb assigns this DNA the protein of a much larger clone, which departs from its translation at residue 9; this likely reflects a read error, and the protein shown comes from translating the DNA. This chain connects TRDV1 to TRDJ1; D gene ambiguous. The germline CDR1 and CDR2 sequences are TSWWSYY and QGS. The CDR3 is 14 amino acids. The germline V and J ends were trimmed by 1 base and 7 bases, with 13 bases remaining between them. The CDR3 bases are TGTGCTCTTGGGGAACCCCATGGGTACGGTAAACTCATCTTT. Residues: CALGEPHGYGKLIF.

With regard to this clone: The protein that TCRdb holds for this DNA derives from a much larger clone and differs from the translated DNA at residue 18, which likely indicates a read error; the protein shown here is translated from the DNA. The chain links TRDV3 to TRDJ1; 9 bases align to TRDD2. The CDR3 loop spans 21 amino acids. Germline values: CDR1 TVYSNPD, CDR2 GDNSRS (reference sequence). Here the CDR3 DNA reads TGTGCCTTTATAGGAGAGGCCTTCCTACTGAACGGGGGGCCTTACACCGATGAACTCATCTTT. Translated: CAFIGEAFLLNGGPYTDELIF. Filled out from reference TRDV3 and TRDJ1, the complete variable domain reads CDKVTQSSPDQTVASGSEVVLLCTYDTVYSNPDLFWYRIRPDYSFQFVFYGDNSRSEGADFTQGRFSVKHILTQKAFHLVISPVRTEDSATYYCAFIGEAFLLNGGPYTDELIFGKGTRVTVEP.

In its sample, this clone was seen a few times. TCRdb lists the protein of a much larger clone for this DNA, which differs at residue 7, so this is likely a read error; the protein given here is translated from the DNA itself. The CDR3 loop reads CACDSVPGDRTSDKLIF. In DNA, the CDR3 is TGTGCCTGTGACTCAGTACCGGGGGATAGAACATCCGATAAACTCATCTTT. The chain joins TRDV2 to TRDJ1; TRDD3 aligns across 8 bases. TCRdb supplies no J gene; here it was assigned by aligning the nucleotide sequence to germline. The V segment lost 3 bases and the J segment 3 bases; nucleotides outside the gene matches: 14. This CDR3 has 17 residues. Per germline, CDR1 GEAIGNYY and CDR2 EKD.

This clone was seen repeatedly, ten times or more. A much larger clone differs from this one at a single base, so this may be a read error. Other DNA sequences of this sample code for an identical CDR3. This sequence joins TRDV1 and TRDJ1, with TRDD3 matching 9 bases. The J gene is not listed in TCRdb, so it was assigned here from a DNA match to germline. J gave up 0 bases and V 3 bases, and 14 bases lay outside the gene matches. Germline lookup yields CDR1 TSWWSYY and CDR2 QGS. This CDR3 has 19 residues. The CDR3 loop reads CALGEKAILGEIYTDKLIF. CDR3 bases: TGTGCTCTTGGGGAGAAGGCGATACTGGGGGAGATATACACCGATAAACTCATCTTT.